This passage covers 24 T cell receptor beta chains from one sample sequenced in a study of blood T cell repertoires in COVID-19. Generated by immunoSEQ multiplex PCR, the TCRdb table keeps only in-frame clones and is missing some. Altogether approximately 140,000 clones are present, roughly 91% being singletons, with the ten largest covering less than 20%. What was sequenced was peripheral blood. The receptors stem from a man aged 45 to 65 with active or convalescent COVID-19.

This chain uses TRBV20-1 with TRBJ1-2; the match to TRBD1 covers 9 bases. The germline V gene encodes CDR1 DFQATT and CDR2 SNEGSKA (reference sequence). This CDR3 comprises 13 residues. The trim removed 3 bases at V and 8 bases at J, leaving 7 bases unmatched. CDR3 sequence: CSASLQGAEGYTF. For the CDR3, the DNA is TGCAGTGCTAGTCTACAGGGGGCTGAGGGCTACACCTTC.

This clone was recorded only once. The gene calls are TRBV19 and TRBJ2-2, with TRBD2 matching over 7 bases. The CDR3 is made up of 17 amino acids. The germline V gene encodes CDR1 LNHDA and CDR2 SQIVND (reference sequence). J was trimmed by 0 bases and V by 3 bases; bases with no gene match: 7. CDR3: CASSIIGEGSNTGELFF. For the CDR3, the DNA is TGTGCCAGTAGTATTATTGGGGAGGGATCGAACACCGGGGAGCTGTTTTTT.

This rearrangement joins TRBV3-1 (or the pseudogene TRBV3-2) to TRBJ1-5; no definite D call. The V gene's germline CDR1 is LGHDT and CDR2 YNNKEL (reference sequence). This CDR3 has 15 residues. Trimming took off 0 bases at V and 0 bases at J, with 6 bases between the two ends. CDR3 nucleotides: TGTGCCAGCAGCCAAGAGTTCAGTAGCAATCAGCCCCAGCATTTT. This encodes CASSQEFSSNQPQHF.

This clone turned up a few times. V and J are TRBV10-2 and TRBJ2-7; D gene ambiguous. Trimming left V 6 bases short and J 2 bases short, with 14 bases between. Germline V gene lookup returns CDR1 WSHSY and CDR2 SAAADI. The length of the CDR3 is 14 residues. CDR3 nucleotides: TGCGCCAGCAGGTCCGGGTCTATGACCTACGAGCAGTACTTC. Protein product: CASRSGSMTYEQYF.

This clone was observed a handful of times. This chain uses TRBV19 with TRBJ1-5, with TRBD1 identical over 10 bases. The CDR3 spans 14 residues. Losses at the gene ends were 5 bases for V and 7 bases for J; bases not matched to a gene: 5. Germline values: CDR1 LNHDA, CDR2 SQIVND (reference sequence). DNA of the CDR3: TGTGCCAGTAGTTGGACAGGGGGTCCCCAGCCCCAGCATTTT. Translated: CASSWTGGPQPQHF.

The rearrangement uses TRBV3-1 (or the pseudogene TRBV3-2) and TRBJ2-1; 12 bases are a match to TRBD2. Losses at the gene ends were 0 bases for V and 5 bases for J; bases not matched to a gene: 2. CDR1 and CDR2 from the germline V gene are LGHDT and YNNKEL (reference sequence). The CDR3 spans 16 residues. Here the CDR3 reads CASSQEGLAGHNEQFF. The CDR3 DNA reads TGTGCCAGCAGCCAAGAGGGACTAGCGGGCCACAATGAGCAGTTCTTC.

The rearrangement joins TRBV12-5 to TRBJ2-3; 12 nucleotides align to TRBD2. CDR1 and CDR2 from the germline V gene are LGHNT and FRNRAP. The CDR3 has 16 residues. The J segment lost 2 bases and the V segment lost 2 bases, leaving 2 bases of the junction unmatched. The CDR3 nucleotides are TGTGCTAGTGGTTTGCTAGCGGGGGGGCCCACAGATACGCAGTATTTT. Translation gives CASGLLAGGPTDTQYF.

The chain employs TRBV5-4 and TRBJ2-7, with a possible D match to TRBD2 (6 bases). The CDR3 runs to 15 residues. Germline values: CDR1 SGHNT, CDR2 YYREEE (reference sequence). V was cut by 0 bases and J by 0 bases, with 10 bases left in between. In nucleotides, the CDR3 is TGTGCCAGCAGCTTGGTGGGGGGAAGCTCCTACGAGCAGTACTTC. This translates into CASSLVGGSSYEQYF.

The chain carries TRBV5-4 and TRBJ2-5; D is ambiguous. V was trimmed by 5 bases and J by 5 bases, leaving 19 bases between them. Germline V gene sequence: CDR1 SGHNT, CDR2 YYREEE (reference sequence). The CDR3 spans 15 residues. CDR3 region: CASRDSPAYRETQYF. As DNA, the CDR3 is TGTGCCAGCAGGGATAGCCCAGCTTATCGGGAGACCCAGTACTTC.

The genes are TRBV4-2 and TRBJ2-3; 13 nucleotides agree with TRBD2. The CDR3 runs 16 residues. V shed 2 bases, J shed 4 bases, and the junction held 3 bases outside the gene matches. CDR1 LGHNA and CDR2 YNFKEQ come from the germline V gene. The CDR3, as DNA: TGTGCCAGCAGCCAAAAACTAGCGGGAGGGTCAGATACGCAGTATTTT. Its protein product is CASSQKLAGGSDTQYF.

The V gene is TRBV30, the J gene TRBJ2-7; D gene ambiguous. This CDR3 comprises 13 residues. Deletions cut 1 base from V and 1 base from J, with 8 bases between. Germline lookup yields CDR1 GTSNPN and CDR2 SVGIG (reference sequence). The CDR3 DNA reads TGTGCCTGGAGTGGGCAGCGTTCCTACGAGCAGTACTTC. It translates to CAWSGQRSYEQYF. Using reference TRBV30 and TRBJ2-7 for the parts outside the CDR3, the full variable domain is SQTIHQWPATLVQPVGSPLSLECTVEGTSNPNLYWYRQAAGRGLQLLFYSVGIGQISSEVPQNLSASRPQDRQFILSSKKLLLSDSGFYLCAWSGQRSYEQYFGPGTRLTVT.

The genes are TRBV5-6 and TRBJ2-1; a possible D gene is TRBD2 (6 bases). The length of the CDR3 is 13 residues. Germline V gene lookup returns CDR1 SGHDT and CDR2 YYEEEE. V lost 6 bases and J 9 bases, leaving 16 bases between the germline ends. DNA of the CDR3: TGTGCCAGCACCAAGGTGGCCGGGGGTGAGCAGTTCTTC. This translates into CASTKVAGGEQFF. Full variable domain (outside the CDR3, taken from reference TRBV5-6 and TRBJ2-1): DAGVTQSPTHLIKTRGQQVTLRCSPKSGHDTVSWYQQALGQGPQFIFQYYEEEERQRGNFPDRFSGHQFPNYSSELNVNALLLGDSALYLCASTKVAGGEQFFGPGTRLTVL.

The gene calls are TRBV19 and TRBJ2-2; 9 nucleotides line up with TRBD1. V shed 7 bases, J shed 8 bases, and the junction held 5 bases outside the gene matches. CDR3 length equals 13 residues. Germline V CDR1 and CDR2: LNHDA, SQIVND (reference sequence). The CDR3 coding sequence is TGTGCCAGTAACAGACAGGGGGTGGGGGAGCTGTTTTTT. This sequence encodes CASNRQGVGELFF.

The gene calls are TRBV15 and TRBJ1-4, with 10 bases lining up with TRBD1. From germline, CDR1 is LNHNV and CDR2 YYDKDF (reference sequence). Trimming removed 0 bases from V and 5 bases from J; junction bases left unmatched: 6. This CDR3 comprises 17 residues. CDR3 sequence reads: CATSREVPGQGNEKLFF. The DNA for the CDR3 is TGTGCCACCAGCAGAGAGGTACCGGGACAGGGGAATGAAAAACTGTTTTTT.

The chain combines TRBV30 with TRBJ1-6; the match to TRBD1 covers 8 bases. CDR1 and CDR2 (germline): GTSNPN, SVGIG (reference sequence). The CDR3 is made up of 16 amino acids. With V trimmed by 7 bases and J by 0 bases, 8 bases remained unmatched. The CDR3 loop is CAYRDRRSSYNSPLHF. The CDR3 bases are TGTGCCTACCGGGACAGGAGGAGCTCCTATAATTCACCCCTCCACTTT.

This clone was detected once. The V and J genes are TRBV5-4 and TRBJ2-2; D is possibly TRBD1 (6 bases). The V and J ends lost 2 bases and 7 bases respectively, with 18 bases between them. Germline-derived CDR1 and CDR2 are SGHNT and YYREEE (reference sequence). The CDR3 is 16 residues long. The CDR3 loop is CASSFEQGRFFGELFF. The CDR3, as DNA: TGTGCCAGCAGCTTTGAACAGGGCCGATTTTTCGGGGAGCTGTTTTTT. Full variable domain (outside the CDR3, taken from reference TRBV5-4 and TRBJ2-2): ETGVTQSPTHLIKTRGQQVTLRCSSQSGHNTVSWYQQALGQGPQFIFQYYREEENGRGNFPPRFSGLQFPNYSSELNVNALELDDSALYLCASSFEQGRFFGELFFGEGSRLTVL.

The V gene is TRBV5-1, the J gene TRBJ2-3; 7 nucleotides line up with TRBD1. V shed 4 bases and J 2 bases; nucleotides not matched to a gene: 4. The CDR3 consists of 14 residues. CDR1 and CDR2 from the germline V gene are SGHRS and YFSETQ. The CDR3 region has the DNA TGCGCCAGCAGCCGGGACAGAAACACAGATACGCAGTATTTT. This translates into CASSRDRNTDTQYF.

The CDR3 region is CAWSVVESGANVLTF. CDR3 nucleotides: TGTGCCTGGAGTGTGGTGGAGTCTGGGGCCAACGTCCTGACTTTC. The rearrangement uses TRBV30 and TRBJ2-6; D is unclear. This CDR3 comprises 15 residues. In germline, CDR1 is GTSNPN, CDR2 SVGIG (reference sequence). V was trimmed by 0 bases and J by 1 base, leaving 7 bases between them. The full variable domain, with the rest looked up from reference TRBV30 and TRBJ2-6, is SQTIHQWPATLVQPVGSPLSLECTVEGTSNPNLYWYRQAAGRGLQLLFYSVGIGQISSEVPQNLSASRPQDRQFILSSKKLLLSDSGFYLCAWSVVESGANVLTFGAGSRLTVL.

This chain joins TRBV5-3 and TRBJ2-2; 12 bases line up with TRBD2. TRBV5-3 is designated an ORF whose function remains uncertain. The trim removed 1 base at V and 4 bases at J, leaving 11 bases unmatched. CDR3 length: 19 amino acids. CDR3 nucleotides: TGTGCCAGAAGCTTGTATCCGACTAGCGGGAGCTCGACCACCGGGGAGCTGTTTTTT. It specifies CARSLYPTSGSSTTGELFF.

This chain connects TRBV2 to TRBJ1-1; D remains unclear. This CDR3 spans 15 amino acids. V was clipped by 7 bases and J by 0 bases, with 15 bases between them. Germline V gene data show CDR1 as SNHLY and CDR2 as FYNNEI. CDR3 in amino acids: CASTWETSMNTEAFF. CDR3 coding DNA: TGTGCCAGCACCTGGGAGACAAGCATGAACACTGAAGCTTTCTTT.

This chain connects TRBV2 to TRBJ1-2; D gene unclear. The CDR3 loop spans 14 amino acids. Germline CDR1 and CDR2: SNHLY and FYNNEI. Trimming shortened V by 2 bases and J by 4 bases, and 11 bases separated the two germline ends. This CDR3 is CASSERSRAYGYTF. The CDR3 DNA follows: TGTGCCAGCAGTGAACGTAGTAGAGCCTATGGCTACACCTTC.

The rearrangement links TRBV4-3 to TRBJ2-1; TRBD2 is a possible D gene (5 bases). Germline assignment: CDR1 LGHNA and CDR2 YSLEER. The V end lost 1 base, the J end lost 1 base, and 11 bases lay between the germline ends. This CDR3 has 16 residues. The CDR3 sequence is CASSQGGGLSYNEQFF. The CDR3 region has the DNA TGCGCCAGCAGCCAAGGAGGCGGGCTGTCCTACAATGAGCAGTTCTTC.

The chain is built from TRBV15 and TRBJ1-1; D gene uncertain. V shed 0 bases and J shed 1 base, with 9 bases lying between them. The CDR3 runs 15 residues. Germline lookup yields CDR1 LNHNV and CDR2 YYDKDF (reference sequence). CDR3 nucleotides: TGTGCCACCAGCAGAGAACGGGGAGCGAACACTGAAGCTTTCTTT. It specifies CATSRERGANTEAFF.

The chain couples TRBV27 to TRBJ2-1, with TRBD2 matching over 13 bases. Unmatched junction bases numbered 1, after V lost 3 bases and J lost 5 bases. Germline V gives CDR1 MNHEY, CDR2 SMNVEV (reference sequence). The CDR3 has 15 amino acids. The CDR3 sequence: CASSFGTSGNNEQFF. CDR3 nucleotide sequence: TGTGCCAGCAGTTTTGGGACTAGCGGGAACAATGAGCAGTTCTTC.